This is a list of T cell receptor beta chains from one sample in a study of blood T cell repertoires in COVID-19. Profiling relied on immunoSEQ multiplex PCR, and the TCRdb table lists in-frame clones only, not all of them. The repertoire holds over 250,000 clones, with roughly nine tenths as singletons. Sequenced input: peripheral blood. The receptor set was obtained from a woman aged 25 to 45 with COVID-19, enrolled during active disease. Both conserved end residues are part of each CDR3. The D gene is left open where the match is weak. Only some rows state a clone size, as once, few, many or a class for expanded clones.

d_call	clone_size	v_call	j_call	cdr3_aa	cdr3_nt
-	-	TRBV7-2	TRBJ2-3	CASTVRSWSSTDTQYF	TGTGCCAGCACCGTCCGTTCCTGGAGCAGCACAGATACGCAGTATTTT
TRBD2	-	TRBV28	TRBJ2-3	CASSSGRGTDTQYF	TGTGCCAGTAGTAGCGGGAGGGGCACAGATACGCAGTATTTT
TRBD2	-	TRBV10-3	TRBJ2-3	CAISEVGAGATDTQYF	TGTGCCATCAGTGAGGTTGGAGCGGGAGCCACAGATACGCAGTATTTT
-	-	TRBV28	TRBJ2-7	CASTSSAETYEQYF	TGTGCCAGCACCTCAAGTGCGGAAACCTACGAGCAGTACTTC
-	-	TRBV2	TRBJ2-1	CASTVRNEQFF	TGTGCCAGCACGGTTCGGAATGAGCAGTTCTTC
TRBD1	once	TRBV27	TRBJ1-2	CASMSTGYGYTF	TGTGCCAGCATGTCGACAGGGTATGGCTACACCTTC
-	few	TRBV2	TRBJ2-2	CASSGAGITGELFF	TGTGCCAGCAGTGGGGCAGGGATCACCGGGGAGCTGTTTTTT
-	once	TRBV21-1	TRBJ1-5	CASSKGSSSSNQPQHF	TGTGCCAGCAGCAAAGGGAGCAGCTCTAGCAATCAGCCCCAGCATTTT
-	once	TRBV27	TRBJ2-7	CASSLGAVHYEQYF	TGTGCCAGCAGTTTGGGGGCGGTCCACTACGAGCAGTACTTC
TRBD1	-	TRBV5-1	TRBJ2-7	CASSLAHTGTGGYEQYF	TGCGCCAGCAGCTTGGCTCACACCGGGACAGGGGGGTACGAGCAGTACTTC
TRBD1	few	TRBV5-6	TRBJ1-2	CASSSIWGQGDGYTF	TGTGCCAGCAGCAGTATTTGGGGACAGGGGGATGGCTACACCTTC
TRBD1	-	TRBV11-2	TRBJ1-1	CASSNRGNTEAFF	TGTGCCAGCAGCAACAGGGGTAACACTGAAGCTTTCTTT
TRBD1	once	TRBV7-6	TRBJ1-1	CASSLGQGNRPYVNTEAFF	TGTGCCAGCAGCTTAGGACAGGGGAATCGCCCCTATGTGAACACTGAAGCTTTCTTT
TRBD2	-	TRBV3-1/TRBV3-2	TRBJ2-1	CASSRELAGGDNEQFF	TGTGCCAGCAGCCGCGAACTAGCGGGCGGCGACAATGAGCAGTTCTTC
TRBD2	once	TRBV3-1/TRBV3-2	TRBJ2-2	CASSQVPSSGLKGGELFF	TGTGCCAGCAGCCAAGTTCCATCTAGCGGTCTAAAGGGCGGGGAGCTGTTTTTT
-	-	TRBV11-2	TRBJ1-2	CAIPPGDGYTF	TGTGCCATCCCTCCCGGGGATGGCTACACCTTC
-	-	TRBV27	TRBJ2-7	CASSLSTGVGYEQYF	TGTGCCAGCAGTTTATCGACCGGGGTGGGCTACGAGCAGTACTTC
-	-	TRBV19	TRBJ1-1	CASSSSTGNTEAFF	TGTGCCAGTAGTAGTTCGACAGGGAACACTGAAGCTTTCTTT
TRBD1	-	TRBV3-1/TRBV3-2	TRBJ1-1	CASSRLGQGTEAFF	TGTGCCAGCAGCCGCTTGGGACAGGGTACTGAAGCTTTCTTT
-	-	TRBV3-1/TRBV3-2	TRBJ2-3	CASSQVAGSRADTQYF	TGTGCCAGCAGCCAAGTTGCCGGGAGTCGAGCAGATACGCAGTATTTT
-	-	TRBV7-9	TRBJ2-6	CASSLLNSGANVLTF	TGTGCCAGCAGCTTACTTAACTCTGGGGCCAACGTCCTGACTTTC
-	-	TRBV6-5	TRBJ2-7	CASRRGFTYEQYF	TGTGCCTCACGGCGGGGTTTTACCTACGAGCAGTACTTC
-	-	TRBV5-6	TRBJ2-7	CASSLRAEQYF	TGTGCCAGCAGCTTGCGAGCCGAGCAGTACTTC
TRBD2	-	TRBV5-1	TRBJ2-1	CASSLALTSHNEQFF	TGCGCCAGCAGCTTGGCCTTGACTAGCCACAATGAGCAGTTCTTC
-	-	TRBV29-1	TRBJ2-7	CSARDSPSTYEQYF	TGCAGCGCGAGGGACTCGCCTTCCACCTACGAGCAGTACTTC
-	-	TRBV5-1	TRBJ2-1	CASSSSSGGDEQFF	TGCGCCAGCAGCTCCTCGTCCGGAGGGGATGAGCAGTTCTTC
TRBD1	once	TRBV6-4	TRBJ2-3	CASSADGQGLADTQYF	TGTGCCAGCAGTGCTGACGGACAGGGGTTAGCAGATACGCAGTATTTT
TRBD1	-	TRBV5-1	TRBJ1-1	CASSLVSGQGSTEAFF	TGCGCCAGCAGCTTGGTCTCTGGACAGGGTTCCACTGAAGCTTTCTTT
-	-	TRBV2	TRBJ1-1	CASSEVTGTEAFF	TGTGCCAGCAGTGAAGTTACGGGCACTGAAGCTTTCTTT
-	once	TRBV21-1	TRBJ1-6	CASSNTVGQWDSPLHF	TGTGCCAGCAGCAATACAGTGGGACAGTGGGATTCACCCCTCCACTTT
-	-	TRBV30	TRBJ1-1	CAWAGHSNTEAFF	TGTGCCTGGGCCGGACATTCGAACACTGAAGCTTTCTTT
TRBD1	-	TRBV6-5	TRBJ1-6	CASSSGPGGLHF	TGTGCCAGCAGTTCGGGACCAGGGGGCCTCCACTTT
-	-	TRBV5-1	TRBJ1-3	CASRQGVLTGNTIYF	TGCGCCAGCAGACAGGGAGTGTTAACTGGAAACACCATATATTTT
-	-	TRBV5-1	TRBJ1-4	CASSLDIYEKLFF	TGCGCCAGCAGCTTGGATATCTATGAAAAACTGTTTTTT
-	-	TRBV5-4	TRBJ1-4	CASSRAGPNEKLFF	TGTGCCAGCAGCCGGGCGGGGCCTAATGAAAAACTGTTTTTT
-	-	TRBV5-1	TRBJ1-4	CASSLAPGQRGEKLFF	TGCGCCAGCAGCTTGGCCCCTGGACAGCGGGGTGAAAAACTGTTTTTT
-	-	TRBV7-8	TRBJ2-7	CASSQRRDISYEQYF	TGTGCCAGCAGCCAAAGACGGGACATCTCCTACGAGCAGTACTTC
TRBD1	-	TRBV5-1	TRBJ1-1	CASSTTGAYEAFF	TGCGCCAGCAGCACGACAGGGGCGTATGAAGCTTTCTTT
-	-	TRBV5-4	TRBJ1-5	CASSLQGPLAQHF	TGTGCCAGCAGCTTGCAGGGTCCGTTAGCCCAGCATTTT
-	-	TRBV4-1	TRBJ2-7	CASSRGEIRGEQYF	TGCGCCAGCAGCCGGGGGGAGATACGAGGCGAGCAGTACTTC
TRBD1	-	TRBV5-1	TRBJ2-5	CASSLPGQGKETQYF	TGCGCCAGCAGCTTACCAGGACAGGGCAAAGAGACCCAGTACTTC
-	once	TRBV6-5	TRBJ1-1	CASRERGTEAFF	TGTGCCAGCAGGGAGCGAGGGACTGAAGCTTTCTTT
-	-	TRBV25-1	TRBJ2-7	CASSEGRDEQYF	TGTGCCAGCAGTGAAGGCAGGGACGAGCAGTACTTC
TRBD1	-	TRBV3-1/TRBV3-2	TRBJ1-2	CASSQGGQGHGYTF	TGTGCCAGCAGCCAAGGAGGACAGGGTCATGGCTACACCTTC
TRBD1	-	TRBV30	TRBJ1-1	CAWRPGQGYTEAFF	TGTGCCTGGAGACCGGGACAGGGCTACACTGAAGCTTTCTTT
-	-	TRBV9	TRBJ2-3	CASSANIRGSTDTQYF	TGTGCCAGCAGCGCCAACATCCGGGGGAGCACAGATACGCAGTATTTT
TRBD1	-	TRBV6-5	TRBJ1-1	CASWDRRNTEAFF	TGTGCCAGCTGGGACAGGAGGAACACTGAAGCTTTCTTT
-	-	TRBV4-1	TRBJ1-4	CASSLPPGVRREKLFF	TGCGCCAGCAGCCTACCCCCCGGGGTTCGAAGGGAAAAACTGTTTTTT
TRBD1	-	TRBV19	TRBJ2-1	CASSRGTGTYNEQFF	TGTGCCAGTAGTAGGGGGACAGGGACCTACAATGAGCAGTTCTTC
TRBD1	-	TRBV3-1/TRBV3-2	TRBJ1-1	CASSYHRTGGNTEAFF	TGTGCCAGCAGCTACCACCGGACAGGAGGGAACACTGAAGCTTTCTTT
TRBD2	-	TRBV18	TRBJ2-7	CASSPGVRKVGTSVYEQYF	TGTGCCAGCTCACCAGGGGTAAGGAAGGTGGGGACTAGCGTCTACGAGCAGTACTTC